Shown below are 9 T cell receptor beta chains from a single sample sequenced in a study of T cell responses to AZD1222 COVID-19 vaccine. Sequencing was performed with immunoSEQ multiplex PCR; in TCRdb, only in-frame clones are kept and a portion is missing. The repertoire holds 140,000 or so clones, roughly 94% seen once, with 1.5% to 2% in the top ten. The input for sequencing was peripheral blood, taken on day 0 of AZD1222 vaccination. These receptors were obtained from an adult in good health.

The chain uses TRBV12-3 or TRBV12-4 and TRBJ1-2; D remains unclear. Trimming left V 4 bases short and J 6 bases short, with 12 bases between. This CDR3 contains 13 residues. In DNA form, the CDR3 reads TGTGCCAGCAGTTGGAGGAGAGATGATGGCTACACCTTC. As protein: CASSWRRDDGYTF.

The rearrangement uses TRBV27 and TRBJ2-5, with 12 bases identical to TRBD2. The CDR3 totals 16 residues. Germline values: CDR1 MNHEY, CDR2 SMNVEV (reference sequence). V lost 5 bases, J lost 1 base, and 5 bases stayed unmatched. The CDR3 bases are TGTGCCAGCAGTGCCCTGACTAGCGGGAGCCAAGAGACCCAGTACTTC. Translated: CASSALTSGSQETQYF.

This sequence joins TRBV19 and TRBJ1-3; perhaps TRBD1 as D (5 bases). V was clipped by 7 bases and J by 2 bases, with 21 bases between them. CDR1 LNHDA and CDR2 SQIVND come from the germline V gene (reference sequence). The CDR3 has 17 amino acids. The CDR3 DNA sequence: TGTGCCAGTACCCCCCTGAGCGGCAGGGCGCCTGGAAACACCATATATTTT. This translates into CASTPLSGRAPGNTIYF.

The CDR3 sequence: CAWSVQGPLSTNEKLFF. DNA for the CDR3: TGTGCCTGGAGTGTTCAAGGACCGCTATCAACTAATGAAAAACTGTTTTTT. The chain links TRBV30 to TRBJ1-4; D gene ambiguous. CDR3 length: 17 residues. The germline CDR1 and CDR2 sequences are GTSNPN and SVGIG (reference sequence). V lost 0 bases, J lost 0 bases, and 14 bases lay in between.

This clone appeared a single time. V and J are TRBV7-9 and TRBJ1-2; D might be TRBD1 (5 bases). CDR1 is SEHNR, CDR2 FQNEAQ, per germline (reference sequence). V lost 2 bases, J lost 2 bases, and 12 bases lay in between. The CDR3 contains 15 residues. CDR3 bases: TGTGCCAGCAGCTTATCGTCAGGGTCGAACTATGGCTACACCTTC. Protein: CASSLSSGSNYGYTF.

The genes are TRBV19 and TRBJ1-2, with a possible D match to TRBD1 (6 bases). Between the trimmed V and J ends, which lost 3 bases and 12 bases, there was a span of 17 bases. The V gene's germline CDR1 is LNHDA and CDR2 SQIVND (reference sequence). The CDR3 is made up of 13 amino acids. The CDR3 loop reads CASSMGDGGQNTF. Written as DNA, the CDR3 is TGTGCCAGTAGTATGGGAGACGGGGGGCAGAACACCTTC.

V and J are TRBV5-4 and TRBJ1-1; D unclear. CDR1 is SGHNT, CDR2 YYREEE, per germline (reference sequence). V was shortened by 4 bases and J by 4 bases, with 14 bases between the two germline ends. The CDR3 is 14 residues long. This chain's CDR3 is CASSRDMGSTEAFF. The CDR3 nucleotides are TGTGCCAGCAGCCGGGATATGGGGAGCACTGAAGCTTTCTTT.

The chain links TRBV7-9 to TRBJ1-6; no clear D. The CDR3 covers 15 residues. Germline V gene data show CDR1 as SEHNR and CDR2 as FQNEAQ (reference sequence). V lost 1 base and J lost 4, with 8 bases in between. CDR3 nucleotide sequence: TGTGCCAGCAGCTTAGGGACGCGGTATAATTCACCCCTCCACTTT. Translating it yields CASSLGTRYNSPLHF.

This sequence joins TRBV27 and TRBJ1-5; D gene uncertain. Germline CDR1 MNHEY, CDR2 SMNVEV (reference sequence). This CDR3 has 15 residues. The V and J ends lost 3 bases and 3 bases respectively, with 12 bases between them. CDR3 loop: CASSLLGLSNQPQHF. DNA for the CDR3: TGTGCCAGCAGTTTGCTCGGGCTGTCCAATCAGCCCCAGCATTTT.